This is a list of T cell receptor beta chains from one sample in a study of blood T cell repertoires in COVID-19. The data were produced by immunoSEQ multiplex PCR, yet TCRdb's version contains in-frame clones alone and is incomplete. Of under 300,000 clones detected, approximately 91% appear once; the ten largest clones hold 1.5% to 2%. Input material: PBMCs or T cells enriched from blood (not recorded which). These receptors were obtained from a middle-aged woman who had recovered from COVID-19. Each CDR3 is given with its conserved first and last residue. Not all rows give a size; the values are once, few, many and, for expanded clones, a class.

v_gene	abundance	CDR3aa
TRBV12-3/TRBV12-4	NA	CASSKGTGQFF
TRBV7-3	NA	CASSSRTGVNTDTQYF
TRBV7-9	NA	CASSPISSGSADTQYF
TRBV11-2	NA	CASSLDGQPGGYTF
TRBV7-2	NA	CASSLAVSSYEQYF
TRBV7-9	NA	CASSSGFPASYNEQFF
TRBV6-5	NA	CASEDRGVGETQYF
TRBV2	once	CASSSLTKGNQPQHF
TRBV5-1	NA	CASSLGLAGASYEQYF
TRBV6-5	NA	CASSIGDFFTGELFF
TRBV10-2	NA	CASSGLSGKQFF
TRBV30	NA	CAWSVSIRDRGAWRDGYTF
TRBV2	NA	CASSESRGGQPQHF
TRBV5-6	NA	CASSTVKNNQPQHF
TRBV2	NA	CASSALPGQGKRPYEQYF
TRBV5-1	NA	CASSLGDLPYQPQHF
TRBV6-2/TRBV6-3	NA	CASSYYLAGGNEQFF
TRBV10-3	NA	CAISGDGLGQPQHF
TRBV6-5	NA	CASSSKRQGYNQPQHF
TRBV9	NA	CASSAGNQPQHF
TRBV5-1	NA	CASSSLGTGSRYTF